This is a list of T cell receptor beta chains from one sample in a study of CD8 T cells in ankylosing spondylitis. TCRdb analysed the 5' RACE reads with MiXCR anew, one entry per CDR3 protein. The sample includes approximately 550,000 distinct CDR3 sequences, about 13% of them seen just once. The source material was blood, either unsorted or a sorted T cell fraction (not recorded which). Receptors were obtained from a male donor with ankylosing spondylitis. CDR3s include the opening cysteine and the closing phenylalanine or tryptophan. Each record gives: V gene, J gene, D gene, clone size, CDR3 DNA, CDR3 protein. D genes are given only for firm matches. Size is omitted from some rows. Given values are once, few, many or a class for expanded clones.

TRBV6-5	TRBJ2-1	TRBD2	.	TGTGCCAGCAGTTACTCGACCAGGGCTAGCGGGAGAGGTGAGCAGTTCTTC	CASSYSTRASGRGEQFF
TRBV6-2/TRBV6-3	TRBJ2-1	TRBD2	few	TGTGCCAGCAGTTTGGACATAGCGGGAGTGTATGAGCAGTTCTTC	CASSLDIAGVYEQFF
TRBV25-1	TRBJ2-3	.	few	TGTGCCAGCAGTGTCGAAGGTACGCAGTATTTT	CASSVEGTQYF
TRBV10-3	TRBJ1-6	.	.	TGTGCCATCAGTGAGGGGGGCCTGAATTCACCCCTCCACTTT	CAISEGGLNSPLHF
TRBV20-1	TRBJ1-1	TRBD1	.	TGCAGTGCTAGTCACAGGGGCGATACTGAAGCTTTCTTT	CSASHRGDTEAFF
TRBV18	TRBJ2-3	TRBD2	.	TGTGCCAGCACACCCGACCCACTGGTAGCGGGAGTCCCAGATACGCAGTATTTT	CASTPDPLVAGVPDTQYF
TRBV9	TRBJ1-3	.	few	TGTGCCAGCAGCCCCCGGGGAGGGCCAAGCTCTGGAAACACCATATATTTT	CASSPRGGPSSGNTIYF
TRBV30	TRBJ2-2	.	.	TGTGCCTGGTCTAGCGAAGTGAACACCGGGGAGCTGTTTTTT	CAWSSEVNTGELFF
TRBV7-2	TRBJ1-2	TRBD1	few	TGTGCCAGCGCCTCGACAGGGGAAGAAGGCTACACCTTC	CASASTGEEGYTF
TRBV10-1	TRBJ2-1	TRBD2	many	TGCGCCAGCAGTGTACTAGCGGGGGGCAATGAGCAGTTCTTC	CASSVLAGGNEQFF
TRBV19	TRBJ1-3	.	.	TGTGCCAGTTCTAACGAGGCACGAAACTCTGGAAACACCATATATTTT	CASSNEARNSGNTIYF
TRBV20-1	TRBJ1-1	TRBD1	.	TGCAGTGCTAGAGATCCTAGGACAGGGCAAGTCACTGAAGCTTTCTTT	CSARDPRTGQVTEAFF
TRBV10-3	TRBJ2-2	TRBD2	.	TGTGCCTCGAAAGGGACTAGCGGGTTTCTAAACACCGGGGAGCTGTTTTTT	CASKGTSGFLNTGELFF
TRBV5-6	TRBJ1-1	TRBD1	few	TGTGCCAGCAGCTTGTGGGTGACAGGGGTGAACACTGAAGCTTTCTTT	CASSLWVTGVNTEAFF
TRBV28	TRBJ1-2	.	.	TGTGCCAGCAGTTCGCGGGGGATTCCTAACTATGGCTACACCTTC	CASSSRGIPNYGYTF
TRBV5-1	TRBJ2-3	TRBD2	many	TGCGCCAGCAGAACTGCGGGAGGGCCAGATACGCAGTATTTT	CASRTAGGPDTQYF
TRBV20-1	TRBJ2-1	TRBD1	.	TGCAGTGTTGACGGGACAGGGAGCCACAATGAGCAGTTCTTC	CSVDGTGSHNEQFF
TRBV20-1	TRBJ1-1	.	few	TGCAGTGCTAGAGAGGGGATGAACACTGAAGCTTTCTTT	CSAREGMNTEAFF
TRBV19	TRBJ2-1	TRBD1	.	TGTGCCAGTAGTATTGGACAGGGGGGCTGGGATGAGCAGTTCTTC	CASSIGQGGWDEQFF
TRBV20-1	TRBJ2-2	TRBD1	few	TGCAGTGCCCCAAGGGGACAGGTTTACACCGGGGAGCTGTTTTTT	CSAPRGQVYTGELFF
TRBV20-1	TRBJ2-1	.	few	TGCAGTGCTAAGGGACCGAGGGAAATATACAATGAGCAGTTCTTC	CSAKGPREIYNEQFF
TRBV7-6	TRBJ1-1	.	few	TGTGCCAGCAGCTTAGGCAGAGCAAACACTGAAGCTTTCTTT	CASSLGRANTEAFF
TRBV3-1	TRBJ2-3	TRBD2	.	TGTGCCAGCAGCCAGGTAACTAGCGGGAGGCCAGATACGCAGTATTTT	CASSQVTSGRPDTQYF
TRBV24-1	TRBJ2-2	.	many	TGTGCCACCAGTGATGCTGCGACTGGACGGTGGACCGGGGAGCTGTTTTTT	CATSDAATGRWTGELFF
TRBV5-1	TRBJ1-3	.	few	TGCGCCAGCAGCGATACTTTTTCGAGCTCTGGAAACACCATATATTTT	CASSDTFSSSGNTIYF
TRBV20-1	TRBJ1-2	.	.	TGCAGTGCCCACCCGCCAAACTATGGCTACACCTTC	CSAHPPNYGYTF
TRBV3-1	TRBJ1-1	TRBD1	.	TGTGCCAGCACCCCGGGACAGGGGGTCGGGAACACTGAAGCTTTCTTT	CASTPGQGVGNTEAFF